The clone carrying this TCR beta chain was seen a handful of times. The donors were healthy bone marrow donors. These data belong to a study of cytomegalovirus exposure and HLA in healthy donors. Study summary: Within an early data release were roughly 90 million unique TCRs drawn from HLA-typed donors.

Use of 60 Vbeta and 13 Jbeta primers characterized the PCR. The repertoire was sequenced with immunoSEQ multiplex PCR; TCRdb's copy has only in-frame clones and lacks some. The table shows 120,000 to 150,000 clones, with around 57% occurring only once. CDR3 size: 14 residues. Germline values: CDR1 LNHDA, CDR2 SQIVND (reference sequence). V gave up 5 bases and J gave up 0 bases, with 8 bases separating them. The chain uses TRBV19 and TRBJ2-4; D perhaps matches TRBD1 (5 bases). This TCR was recovered from a male donor in good health and CMV-seronegative. Source material: PBMCs. For the CDR3, the DNA is TGTGCCAGTAGTTTAAGGGGAGCCAAAAACATTCAGTACTTC. Translation gives CASSLRGAKNIQYF.